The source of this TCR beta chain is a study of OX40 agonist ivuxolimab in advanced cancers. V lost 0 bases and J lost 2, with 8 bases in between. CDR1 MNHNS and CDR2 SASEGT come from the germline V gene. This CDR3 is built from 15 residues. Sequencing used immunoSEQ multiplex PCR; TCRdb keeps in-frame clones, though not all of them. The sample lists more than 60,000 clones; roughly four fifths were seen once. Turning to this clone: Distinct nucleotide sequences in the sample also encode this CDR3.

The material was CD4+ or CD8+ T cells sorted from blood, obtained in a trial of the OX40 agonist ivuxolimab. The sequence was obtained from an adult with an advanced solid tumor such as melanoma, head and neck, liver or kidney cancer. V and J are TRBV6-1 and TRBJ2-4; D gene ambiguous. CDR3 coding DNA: TGTGCCAGCAGTGAAGCGGCTGGAACCAAAAACATTCAGTACTTC. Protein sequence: CASSEAAGTKNIQYF.